Here is one T cell receptor (beta chain) with its context. This sample was included in a study of T cell repertoires in cytomegalovirus infection. Study overall: Through public TCR beta signatures, both CMV infection and matching HLA type were indicated.

TCRdb re-called the reads through MiXCR, storing one row per CDR3 protein. In the table there are roughly 180,000 distinct CDR3 sequences, about 28% of which are singletons. This CDR3 is 15 amino acids long. V shed 6 bases and J 5 bases; nucleotides not matched to a gene: 10. Germline CDR1 DFQATT, CDR2 SNEGSKA (reference sequence). The clonotype was recovered from a human donor in good health (CMV status not recorded). Some clones in this sample may be carry-over from other donors' samples. The chain couples TRBV20-1 to TRBJ1-5; the match to TRBD1 covers 10 bases. The sample taken for sequencing was PBMCs. CDR3 residues: CSAPHRQGADQPQHF. The CDR3 DNA reads as TGCAGTGCCCCTCATAGACAGGGGGCTGATCAGCCCCAGCATTTT.